The TCR beta chain under discussion was sequenced for a study of early T cells in non-severe SARS-CoV-2 infection. Study in general: Sequencing targeted bulk RNA from unsorted whole blood, leaving chains unpaired.

Study results and limitations: Matching with VDJdb favored anti-spike CD8 responses (missing private and CD4 specificities).

The CDR3 runs 14 residues. The V end was cut by 6 bases, the J end by 11 bases, with 17 bases between. Germline V gives CDR1 MNHEY, CDR2 SVGAGI. There are many counts of this clonotype. Antigen unknown. cDNA molecules, individually, were tagged with unique molecular identifiers. TCRdb re-called the 5' RACE reads with MiXCR, one entry per CDR3 protein. The sample carries about 28,000 distinct CDR3 sequences, around 5.1% recorded once. What was sequenced was whole blood. The chain is built from TRBV6-5 and TRBJ1-6; D perhaps matches TRBD1 (6 bases). This sequence originates from an adult who was a healthcare worker with PCR-confirmed SARS-CoV-2 infection or an uninfected control (not recorded which). The CDR3 region is CASRPGQGLTPLHF. The DNA of the CDR3 is TGTGCCAGCAGGCCGGGACAAGGTCTAACACCCCTCCACTTT.